The rows below give T cell receptor beta chains drawn from one sample of a study of CD8 T cells in ankylosing spondylitis. Using its own MiXCR run on the 5' RACE reads, TCRdb lists one record per CDR3 protein. The sample holds roughly 220,000 distinct CDR3 sequences; 8% to 11% are singletons and the top ten take approximately 20%. Sequences were obtained from blood, either unsorted or a sorted T cell fraction (not recorded which). All receptors come from a male donor with ankylosing spondylitis or in good health (not recorded which). Each CDR3 is given with its conserved first and last residue. D genes are given only for firm matches. The size entry is marked missing in some rows and otherwise reads once, few, many or a size class.

j_call clone_size v_call d_call cdr3_nt cdr3_aa
TRBJ2-7 many TRBV6-1 . TGTGCCAGCAGGCTGGATCCCGGGACACAATACGAGCAGTACTTC CASRLDPGTQYEQYF
TRBJ2-5 many TRBV14 . TGTGCCAGCAGCCAAGCCGAGTCCCAAGAGACCCAGTACTTC CASSQAESQETQYF
TRBJ2-7 many TRBV9 TRBD2 TGTGCCAGCAGCGTAGCCTCACGGACTAGCGGGGGAAACGAGCAGTACTTC CASSVASRTSGGNEQYF
TRBJ2-3 . TRBV29-1 . TGCAGCGTTTCGGTCCCAGATACGCAGTATTTT CSVSVPDTQYF
TRBJ1-5 many TRBV2 . TGTGCCAGCAATGACGTCAGGCAAGGCTACAATCAGCCCCAGCATTTT CASNDVRQGYNQPQHF
TRBJ2-1 many TRBV11-2 . TGTGCCAGCAGCTTCTCGGGGAGCTCCCTCTACAATGAGCAGTTCTTC CASSFSGSSLYNEQFF
TRBJ2-3 . TRBV7-2 TRBD2 TGTGCCAGCAGCTTAATAGCGGGGGGTTTAGATACGCAGTATTTT CASSLIAGGLDTQYF
TRBJ2-7 many TRBV6-5 TRBD1 TGTGCCAGCAGTTACTCGACAGGGGACGAGCAGTACTTC CASSYSTGDEQYF
TRBJ1-4 many TRBV28 TRBD1 TGTGCCAGCAGTTTTACAGGGGTGGATGAAAAACTGTTTTTT CASSFTGVDEKLFF
TRBJ2-5 many TRBV12-3/TRBV12-4 TRBD1 TGTGCCAGCAGACCCAGACAGGGGTACCAAGAGACCCAGTACTTC CASRPRQGYQETQYF
TRBJ1-2 . TRBV18 . TGTGCCAGCTCTATTCAAGGGTTCGACTATGGCGACACCTTC CASSIQGFDYGDTF
TRBJ2-5 many TRBV24-1 . TGTGCCACCAGTGACCCGAGGCCCCCGGGTATGGCAGAGACCCAGTACTTC CATSDPRPPGMAETQYF
TRBJ1-5 many TRBV6-1 . TGTGCCAGTAGTGTCGAGCTGGGCAATCAGCCCCAGCATTTT CASSVELGNQPQHF
TRBJ2-2 many TRBV6-5 . TGTGCCAGCAGTTACTCTCCCCCAACTAGACATGGAAACACCGGGGAGCTGTTTTTT CASSYSPPTRHGNTGELFF
TRBJ1-6 many TRBV7-9 TRBD1 TGTGCCAGCACCCGAGGACAGGGGACCAGTAATTCACCCCTCCACTTT CASTRGQGTSNSPLHF
TRBJ2-7 many TRBV7-2 . TGTGCCAGCAGCTTAGGGGTTTCTGTGAATCAGGAGCAGTACTTC CASSLGVSVNQEQYF
TRBJ2-1 many TRBV7-9 . TGTGCCAGCAGCTGGGGTGGAAATGAGCAGTTCTTC CASSWGGNEQFF
TRBJ2-2 . TRBV5-1 TRBD2 TGCGCCAGCAGCTTGGAGGCTAGCGGGGGATCCGGGGAGCTGTTTTTT CASSLEASGGSGELFF
TRBJ2-7 many TRBV11-2 TRBD2 TGTGCCAGCAGCTTAGATGTAGCGGGGGCATCCTACGAGCAGTACTTC CASSLDVAGASYEQYF
TRBJ2-5 . TRBV6-1 . TGTGCCAGCAGTGAAAATGTCCAGGGCATAGGGGAGACCCAGTACTTC CASSENVQGIGETQYF
TRBJ2-5 . TRBV7-2 TRBD2 TGTGCCAGCAGCTCACTGGGACTAGGGGGGGAGACCCAGTACTTC CASSSLGLGGETQYF
TRBJ2-5 many TRBV20-1 TRBD2 TGCAGTGCAGGGACTAGCGGGGGGCCACAAGAGACCCAGTACTTC CSAGTSGGPQETQYF
TRBJ1-2 . TRBV5-6 . TGTGCCAGCAGCCGGGGCCACTTCTACACCTTC CASSRGHFYTF
TRBJ1-1 . TRBV20-1 . TGCAGTGCTAGAGTTCAGACGGGCGAAGCTTTCTTT CSARVQTGEAFF
TRBJ1-4 . TRBV3-2 . TGTGCCAGCAGCCAATTTGAGGGACTATCAACTAATGAAAAACTGTTTTTT CASSQFEGLSTNEKLFF
TRBJ1-2 few TRBV20-1 . TGCAGTGCCCTAGAGCCCCCGCGACCTATGGGGGGGTTCGTCTATGGCTACACCTTC CSALEPPRPMGGFVYGYTF
TRBJ2-5 few TRBV29-1 . TGCAGCGGCTGGACAGTCCAAGAGACCCAGTACTTC CSGWTVQETQYF
TRBJ1-2 many TRBV27 . TGTGCCAGCAGTCAAGACGTCAGGAGTAACTATGGCTACACCTTC CASSQDVRSNYGYTF
TRBJ2-1 . TRBV20-1 . TGCTGTGCTAGAGATGCCCAGGGTACGGGCATTATAGGTGAGCAGTTCTTC CCARDAQGTGIIGEQFF
TRBJ1-2 many TRBV12-3/TRBV12-4 TRBD1 TGTGCCAGCAGTACTAACCAGGGGGGGTGGCTCAATGGCTACACCTTC CASSTNQGGWLNGYTF
TRBJ2-5 few TRBV5-1 TRBD2 TGCGCCAGCAGCTTGGCTAGCGGGGATCAAGAGACCCAGTACTTC CASSLASGDQETQYF
TRBJ1-5 many TRBV7-2 TRBD1 TGTGCCAGCAGCACCAGGGGGGGGAGCAATCAGCCCCAGCATTTT CASSTRGGSNQPQHF
TRBJ2-5 . TRBV12-5 . TGTGCTAGTGGCCCCACGGGTAGGGAGACCCAGTACTTC CASGPTGRETQYF
TRBJ1-1 many TRBV5-4 . TGTGCCAGCAGCTTTTCCCCCCTCGGGGCCGAAGCTTTCTTT CASSFSPLGAEAFF
TRBJ2-2 few TRBV18 . TGTGCCAGCTCACTCAGCGCCGACGCGAACACCGGGGAGCTGTTTTTT CASSLSADANTGELFF
TRBJ1-2 . TRBV9 . TGTGCCAGCAGCGTAGACGGGGCAACTAACTATGGCTACACCTTC CASSVDGATNYGYTF
TRBJ2-7 few TRBV9 TRBD2 TGTGCCAGCAGCGTAGGGGTAGCGGGGTCCTACGAGCAGTACTTC CASSVGVAGSYEQYF
TRBJ1-6 many TRBV15 TRBD1 TGTGCCACCAGCCCGGGACAGGGGAATTCACCCCTCCACTTT CATSPGQGNSPLHF
TRBJ2-5 . TRBV20-1 TRBD2 TGCAGTGCGGGACTAGCGGGGGTGGAGACCCAGTACTTC CSAGLAGVETQYF
TRBJ1-6 few TRBV24-1 . TGTGCCACCAGTGACCCTACCGGGGCCCACCTCCACTTT CATSDPTGAHLHF
TRBJ2-3 many TRBV7-9 . TGTGCCAGCAGCTTGTCTAGCAGCACAGATACGCAGTATTTT CASSLSSSTDTQYF
TRBJ1-3 many TRBV7-2 . TGTGCCAGCAGCTTAGTAGTAAATCGGGATACCATATATTTT CASSLVVNRDTIYF
TRBJ2-7 few TRBV7-2 TRBD1 TGTGCCAGCAGCCAAGGGACAGTCGGCGAGCAGTACTTC CASSQGTVGEQYF
TRBJ2-3 few TRBV20-1 TRBD2 TGCAGTGCTAGAGACCCTATAGCGGGGGGGCGTGATACGCAGTATTTT CSARDPIAGGRDTQYF
TRBJ2-2 many TRBV20-1 . TGCAGTGCTAGATCAGGCCCGAACACCGGGGAGCTGTTTTTT CSARSGPNTGELFF
TRBJ2-5 many TRBV12-3/TRBV12-4 TRBD2 TGTGCCAGCAGCTATAGCGGGGCGCGACGAGAGACCCAGTACTTC CASSYSGARRETQYF
TRBJ2-5 many TRBV5-1 TRBD1 TGCGCCAGCGGACGAACAGGGGGCGGTCAAGAGACCCAGTACTTC CASGRTGGGQETQYF
TRBJ1-2 many TRBV7-9 . TGTGCCAGCAGCTTAGCTGGCCTCTATGGCTACACCTTC CASSLAGLYGYTF
TRBJ1-2 many TRBV20-1 TRBD1 TGCAGTGCTAAGGGACAGTCTTTCTATGGCTACACCTTC CSAKGQSFYGYTF
TRBJ2-7 few TRBV5-4 TRBD2 TGTGCCAGCAGCGCGGCTAGCGGGGAGCGCAGCGAGCAGTACTTC CASSAASGERSEQYF
TRBJ1-6 few TRBV12-3/TRBV12-4 . TGTGCCAGCAGTTTCCAGGGGTTGGGTTCACCCCTCCACTTT CASSFQGLGSPLHF